What follows are 10 T cell receptor beta chains derived from one specimen sequenced in a study of T cells in Graves' hyperthyroidism and ophthalmopathy. Amplified regions were TCR beta CDR3 sequences from RNA transcripts. The primer set for the first-round RT-PCR of the TCR CDR3 was HTBI. TCRdb passed the multiplex PCR reads through MiXCR, listing each CDR3 protein once. The repertoire has approximately 420,000 distinct CDR3 sequences, roughly 13% of them found once; the top ten carry about 5%. Source material: blood. The receptor source for this set is a woman aged 18-35 years with Graves' hyperthyroidism.

This clonotype came up many times. The chain uses TRBV11-2 and TRBJ1-1, with D possibly matching TRBD1 (6 bases). CDR1 and CDR2 (germline): SGHAT, FQNNGV. The CDR3 contains 14 residues. Deletions cut 5 bases from V and 3 bases from J, with 13 bases between. CDR3 protein: CASSQRDTHTEAFF. The CDR3 DNA sequence: TGTGCCAGCAGCCAACGGGACACCCACACTGAAGCTTTCTTT.

This clonotype has at least ten counts. The CDR3, as DNA: TGTGCCAGCAGTTTCATGGGACAGGGGGCATCGGGAGGCTACACCTTC. Translating gives CASSFMGQGASGGYTF. The rearrangement uses TRBV27 and TRBJ1-2, with 12 nucleotides matching TRBD1. CDR1 MNHEY and CDR2 SMNVEV come from the germline V gene (reference sequence). Trimming removed 3 bases from V and 8 bases from J; junction bases left unmatched: 10. The CDR3 extends over 16 amino acids.

This clonotype has ten or more counts. The rearrangement uses TRBV6-2 or TRBV6-3 and TRBJ1-5, with 7 bases aligning to TRBD1. Germline CDR1 is MNHEY and CDR2 is SVGEGT. The CDR3 totals 13 residues. Trimming cost V 6 bases and J 4 bases; bases outside gene matches: 3. CDR3 in amino acids: CASSGQENQPQHF. The CDR3 nucleotides read TGTGCCAGCAGCGGACAGGAGAATCAGCCCCAGCATTTT.

This clonotype was detected many times. This sequence joins TRBV7-9 and TRBJ2-7, with 13 bases aligning to TRBD2. Germline V gene data show CDR1 as SEHNR and CDR2 as FQNEAQ (reference sequence). Trimming removed 4 bases from V and 2 bases from J; junction bases left unmatched: 2. The CDR3 is 15 amino acids. The CDR3 nucleotides read TGTGCCAGCAGCTGGGGACTAGCGGGGCCCTACGAGCAGTACTTC. Protein sequence: CASSWGLAGPYEQYF.

This clonotype has more than one count but fewer than ten. The chain links TRBV5-4 to TRBJ2-1; D is perhaps TRBD2 (5 bases). The V gene lost 4 bases and the J gene lost 10 bases, with 21 bases spanning the gap. The CDR3 runs 15 residues. Looked up from germline, CDR1 is SGHNT and CDR2 is YYREEE (reference sequence). The CDR3 DNA is TGTGCCAGCAGCCCGGGAAGGCAGAGGTTGGCGGAGCAGTTCTTC. Its translation is CASSPGRQRLAEQFF.

This clonotype was seen many times. This rearrangement joins TRBV28 to TRBJ2-7, with D hard to call. The length of the CDR3 is 13 residues. The V gene lost 6 bases and the J gene lost 5 bases, with 14 bases spanning the gap. Germline CDR1 MDHEN, CDR2 SYDVKM. The CDR3 DNA reads TGTGCCAGCAGGTCTCATGGGATCGACGAGCAGTACTTC. It translates to CASRSHGIDEQYF.

In this sample, this clonotype turned up many times. This sequence joins TRBV6-4 and TRBJ2-1; D is undetermined. The CDR3 contains 16 residues. The ends were cut back, 0 bases at V and 2 bases at J, with 11 bases in the middle. Looked up from germline, CDR1 is MRHNA and CDR2 is SNTAGT. In DNA, the CDR3 is TGTGCCAGCAGTGACTCCTTCGCAACCACCTACAATGAGCAGTTCTTC. It specifies CASSDSFATTYNEQFF.

A word on this clonotype: It may be a read error: a sequence one base away is much more abundant. The chain combines TRBV29-1 with TRBJ2-3; D ambiguous. V lost 4 bases to trimming and J lost 3 bases, with 14 bases between them. Germline CDR1 reads SQVTM; CDR2 reads ANQGSEA. The CDR3 totals 14 residues. CDR3 region: CSVVCHSFTDTQYF. The CDR3 DNA is TGCAGCGTTGTTTGTCACAGTTTTACAGATACGCAGTATTTT.

This clonotype has a count of ten or more. V usage is TRBV9 and J usage is TRBJ2-2; D call uncertain. CDR1 is SGDLS and CDR2 is YYNGEE in the germline V gene. The CDR3 has 14 residues. The germline V and J ends were trimmed by 0 bases and 8 bases, with 11 bases remaining between them. This CDR3 is CASSVVPFGGELFF. The CDR3 region has the DNA TGTGCCAGCAGCGTAGTCCCCTTTGGAGGGGAGCTGTTTTTT.

This clonotype was seen only once. The chain combines TRBV7-8 with TRBJ2-1; 7 bases align to TRBD1. Losses at the gene ends were 5 bases for V and 10 bases for J; bases not matched to a gene: 11. CDR1 is SGHVS, CDR2 FQNEAQ, per germline. The CDR3 consists of 14 residues. CDR3 nucleotide sequence: TGTGCCAGCAGCCGTGCAGGGGGTTCCCTCGAGCAGTTCTTC. Translated: CASSRAGGSLEQFF.